One and the same sample provided the 25 T cell receptor beta chains below, sequenced in a study of blood T cell repertoires in COVID-19. Some clones are missing from TCRdb's copy, which holds only in-frame ones; the method was immunoSEQ multiplex PCR. The table shows 90,000 to 100,000 clones, with roughly 89% occurring only once. Sequenced input: peripheral blood. The origin of the receptors is a man in his 70s with active or convalescent COVID-19.

With respect to this clone: Relative to the germline gene, one junction end is altered; a read error may explain this. The chain carries TRBV7-7 and TRBJ2-5; D is perhaps TRBD1 (6 bases). This CDR3 spans 15 amino acids. The germline V gene encodes CDR1 SSHAT and CDR2 FNYEAQ (reference sequence). The CDR3 DNA reads as TGTGCTAGCAGCTTATCAACGACAGGCCAAGAGACCCAGTACTTC. This sequence encodes CASSLSTTGQETQYF.

The chain carries TRBV19 and TRBJ2-7; 8 positions agree with TRBD1. This CDR3 spans 13 amino acids. Looked up from germline, CDR1 is LNHDA and CDR2 is SQIVND (reference sequence). V dropped 4 bases and J dropped 6; count of bases not matched to a gene: 5. The CDR3: CASSSDRGGEQYF. CDR3 DNA sequence: TGTGCCAGTAGTAGCGACAGGGGTGGCGAGCAGTACTTC.

This clone has more than one count but fewer than ten. The V call is TRBV28, the J call TRBJ1-5, with 9 bases fitting TRBD1. V trimming: 3 bases; J trimming: 1 base; junction bases outside the gene matches: 7. The CDR3 spans 17 residues. The germline V gene encodes CDR1 MDHEN and CDR2 SYDVKM. In DNA form, the CDR3 reads TGTGCCAGCAGTTTGTATGGGACAGGGAAAAGCAATCAGCCCCAGCATTTT. As protein: CASSLYGTGKSNQPQHF.

The chain carries TRBV6-5 and TRBJ1-2; D may be TRBD1 (5 bases). Germline loops: CDR1 MNHEY, CDR2 SVGAGI. The CDR3 has 14 residues. V was shortened by 2 bases and J by 7 bases, with 14 bases between the two germline ends. The CDR3 region has the DNA TGTGCCAGCAGTTACCGGGCGCAGGGTGCTGGCTACACCTTC. As protein: CASSYRAQGAGYTF.

V and J are TRBV5-6 and TRBJ1-2; D gene unclear. Trimming removed 0 bases from V and 4 bases from J, with 4 bases in between. CDR1 and CDR2 from the germline V gene are SGHDT and YYEEEE. This CDR3 is built from 12 residues. As DNA, the CDR3 is TGTGCCAGCAGCTTGGACAGCTATGGCTACACCTTC. It is translated as CASSLDSYGYTF. The variable domain in full, with the rest retrieved from reference TRBV5-6 and TRBJ1-2, is DAGVTQSPTHLIKTRGQQVTLRCSPKSGHDTVSWYQQALGQGPQFIFQYYEEEERQRGNFPDRFSGHQFPNYSSELNVNALLLGDSALYLCASSLDSYGYTFGSGTRLTVV.

The chain recombines TRBV7-8 with TRBJ1-2; 9 nucleotides align to TRBD1. The V gene end was trimmed by 1 base and the J gene end by 4 bases; junction bases not matched to a gene: 13. This CDR3 has 18 residues. Per germline, CDR1 SGHVS and CDR2 FQNEAQ. The CDR3 nucleotides read TGTGCCAGCAGCTTAGGGGGGACAGGGTATAATTCCCTCTATGGCTACACCTTC. It codes for CASSLGGTGYNSLYGYTF.

The chain combines TRBV19 with TRBJ2-3; the match to TRBD2 covers 9 bases. The J segment lost 3 bases and the V segment lost 6 bases, leaving 10 bases of the junction unmatched. Germline V gives CDR1 LNHDA, CDR2 SQIVND (reference sequence). This CDR3 spans 16 amino acids. The CDR3 region has the DNA TGTGCCAGTAGCTATGGGTCACTAGCGGGTACAGATACGCAGTATTTT. Translating it yields CASSYGSLAGTDTQYF.

Only a few counts were recorded for this clone. The rearrangement uses TRBV28 and TRBJ2-1, with 8 bases aligning to TRBD2. V shed 7 bases, J shed 12 bases, and the junction held 20 bases outside the gene matches. The CDR3 length is 16 residues. From germline, CDR1 is MDHEN and CDR2 SYDVKM. The CDR3 coding sequence is TGTGCCAGCACCCCGGCGGGGACTAGTTTTCCTAGTGGGCAGTTCTTC. Amino acids: CASTPAGTSFPSGQFF. Variable domain in full (rest from reference TRBV28 and TRBJ2-1): DVKVTQSSRYLVKRTGEKVFLECVQDMDHENMFWYRQDPGLGLRLIYFSYDVKMKEKGDIPEGYSVSREKKERFSLILESASTNQTSMYLCASTPAGTSFPSGQFFGPGTRLTVL.

The chain joins TRBV28 to TRBJ1-3, with D possibly matching TRBD1 (6 bases). Trimming left V 10 bases short and J 8 bases short, with 12 bases between. The CDR3 runs 11 residues. Looked up from germline, CDR1 is MDHEN and CDR2 is SYDVKM. The CDR3 DNA follows: TGTGCCACCCTCCGACAGGACACCATATATTTT. Its protein is CATLRQDTIYF.

Only one count was recorded for this clone. V gene TRBV2 combines with J gene TRBJ1-4; a possible D gene is TRBD1 (5 bases). The CDR3 consists of 14 residues. CDR1 and CDR2 from the germline V gene are SNHLY and FYNNEI. Trimming pared 6 bases from V and 8 bases from J, leaving 16 bases between. CDR3 nucleotide sequence: TGTGCCAGCAGCCGAGCAGGGAGGCGAGAAAAACTGTTTTTT. Amino acid sequence: CASSRAGRREKLFF. The full variable domain, in which reference TRBV2 and TRBJ1-4 provide the parts outside the CDR3, is EPEVTQTPSHQVTQMGQEVILRCVPISNHLYFYWYRQILGQKVEFLVSFYNNEISEKSEIFDDQFSVERPDGSNFTLKIRSTKLEDSAMYFCASSRAGRREKLFFGSGTQLSVL.

Only one count was recorded for this clone. The rearrangement links TRBV13 to TRBJ1-6, with a tentative D call TRBD1 (5 bases). The CDR3 extends over 15 amino acids. V shed 5 bases and J shed 5 bases, with 13 bases lying between them. CDR1 and CDR2 (germline): PRHDT, FYEKMQ (reference sequence). CDR3 region: CASSPGGVNNSPLHF. Here the CDR3 DNA reads TGTGCCAGCAGCCCCGGGGGAGTGAATAATTCACCCCTCCACTTT.

The chain uses TRBV7-6 and TRBJ1-1; TRBD1 aligns across 10 bases. The germline CDR1 and CDR2 sequences are SGHVS and FNYEAQ. CDR3 length: 16 residues. V shed 4 bases, J shed 6 bases, and the junction held 11 bases outside the gene matches. CDR3: CASSSRAGTGAAEAFF. CDR3 nucleotides: TGTGCCAGCAGCTCCCGAGCCGGGACAGGGGCTGCTGAAGCTTTCTTT.

This clone was seen many times. This chain joins TRBV18 and TRBJ1-1; a weak D match, TRBD1 (5 bases). V was trimmed by 3 bases and J by 4 bases, leaving 15 bases between them. From germline, CDR1 is KGHSH and CDR2 LQKENI. CDR3 length: 15 residues. CDR3 amino acids: CASSPSGGGGTEAFF. DNA of the CDR3: TGTGCCAGCTCACCCAGCGGGGGAGGAGGCACTGAAGCTTTCTTT.

The chain uses TRBV6-5 and TRBJ1-6, with no clear D. Germline CDR1 reads MNHEY; CDR2 reads SVGAGI. Trimming cost V 2 bases and J 10 bases, with 15 bases left between them. The CDR3 loop spans 15 amino acids. DNA for the CDR3: TGTGCCAGCAGTTACACCCGGACTAGCGGATCACCCCTCCACTTT. It yields the protein CASSYTRTSGSPLHF.

The V gene is TRBV6-5, the J gene TRBJ1-2; TRBD1 matches at 9 bases. Per the germline V gene, CDR1 is MNHEY and CDR2 is SVGAGI. This CDR3 spans 12 amino acids. Losses at the gene ends were 8 bases for V and 4 bases for J; bases not matched to a gene: 2. The CDR3 reads CASGGQGYGYTF. CDR3 bases: TGTGCCAGCGGGGGACAGGGCTATGGCTACACCTTC.

The CDR3 region has the DNA TGTGCCAGCAGCTTAGCGAGCGTGTACTCTGGGGCCAACGTCCTGACTTTC. The encoded protein is CASSLASVYSGANVLTF. The chain carries TRBV7-2 and TRBJ2-6; D is ambiguous. Trimming took 0 bases from V and 0 from J, leaving 9 bases between them. Germline lookup yields CDR1 SGHTA and CDR2 FQGNSA. This CDR3 contains 17 residues.

V gene TRBV15 combines with J gene TRBJ1-5, with 9 bases matching TRBD1. V was clipped by 2 bases and J by 7 bases; unmatched bases: 9. Germline V gives CDR1 LNHNV, CDR2 YYDKDF (reference sequence). CDR3 size: 16 residues. The CDR3 coding sequence is TGTGCCACCAGCAGAACCCGGACAGGGGAAGAACAGCCCCAGCATTTT. Residues: CATSRTRTGEEQPQHF.

This clone is a singleton in its sample. The rearrangement joins TRBV18 to TRBJ2-6, with 9 bases lining up with TRBD1. Germline CDR1 KGHSH, CDR2 LQKENI. V dropped 1 base and J dropped 0; count of bases not matched to a gene: 4. CDR3 size: 18 residues. CDR3 in DNA: TGTGCCAGCTCACCACTGGGACAGGGTATCTCTGGGGCCAACGTCCTGACTTTC. It encodes CASSPLGQGISGANVLTF.

This chain uses TRBV28 with TRBJ1-2, with 9 nucleotides matching TRBD1. After removal of 3 bases from V and 4 bases from J, the junction contained 6 bases not matched to a gene. This CDR3 comprises 15 residues. The germline V gene encodes CDR1 MDHEN and CDR2 SYDVKM. CDR3: CASSLATGGGYGYTF. The DNA for the CDR3 is TGTGCCAGCAGTTTGGCGACAGGGGGAGGCTATGGCTACACCTTC.

The chain uses TRBV18 and TRBJ2-7; a weak D match, TRBD1 (5 bases). The CDR3 runs 15 residues. V gave up 4 bases and J gave up 2 bases, with 15 bases separating them. Germline V gives CDR1 KGHSH, CDR2 LQKENI. For the CDR3, the DNA is TGTGCCAGCTCACTGGCAGGGTCCCTTACCTACGAGCAGTACTTC. Protein product: CASSLAGSLTYEQYF. Complete variable domain (other parts from reference TRBV18 and TRBJ2-7): NAGVMQNPRHLVRRRGQEARLRCSPMKGHSHVYWYRQLPEEGLKFMVYLQKENIIDESGMPKERFSAEFPKEGPSILRIQQVVRGDSAAYFCASSLAGSLTYEQYFGPGTRLTVT.

Here the CDR3 reads CASSDRDLYNEQFF. The CDR3, as DNA: TGTGCCAGCAGTGATCGGGATCTTTACAATGAGCAGTTCTTC. The genes are TRBV25-1 and TRBJ2-1; perhaps TRBD2 as D (5 bases). Trimming took off 3 bases at V and 4 bases at J, with 10 bases between the two ends. Germline CDR1 reads MGHDK; CDR2 reads SYGVNS. The CDR3 sequence is 14 residues long.

V is TRBV7-6 and J is TRBJ2-5; 8 positions agree with TRBD2. V gave up 4 bases and J gave up 5 bases; unmatched junction bases: 12. CDR1 SGHVS and CDR2 FNYEAQ come from the germline V gene. The CDR3 totals 16 residues. This CDR3 is CASSSITGGPGETQYF. The CDR3 DNA sequence: TGTGCCAGCAGCTCAATAACGGGGGGGCCGGGGGAGACCCAGTACTTC.

The chain joins TRBV9 to TRBJ1-6; D may be TRBD1 (5 bases). CDR1 is SGDLS and CDR2 is YYNGEE in the germline V gene. The V and J ends lost 0 bases and 10 bases respectively, with 11 bases between them. The CDR3 contains 14 residues. This CDR3 is CASSVATGGSPLHF. DNA of the CDR3: TGTGCCAGCAGCGTAGCCACAGGTGGATCACCCCTCCACTTT. The complete variable domain, with remaining parts taken from reference TRBV9 and TRBJ1-6, reads DSGVTQTPKHLITATGQRVTLRCSPRSGDLSVYWYQQSLDQGLQFLIQYYNGEERAKGNILERFSAQQFPDLHSELNLSSLELGDSALYFCASSVATGGSPLHFGNGTRLTVT.

The chain combines TRBV5-1 with TRBJ1-2; possible D gene TRBD1, 5 bases. CDR3 length: 14 amino acids. Germline V gene lookup returns CDR1 SGHRS and CDR2 YFSETQ. V lost 0 bases to trimming and J lost 3 bases, with 9 bases between them. CDR3 region: CASSLAGSDYGYTF. The CDR3 DNA follows: TGCGCCAGCAGCTTGGCAGGGTCGGACTATGGCTACACCTTC. The full variable domain, with the rest looked up from reference TRBV5-1 and TRBJ1-2, is KAGVTQTPRYLIKTRGQQVTLSCSPISGHRSVSWYQQTPGQGLQFLFEYFSETQRNKGNFPGRFSGRQFSNSRSEMNVSTLELGDSALYLCASSLAGSDYGYTFGSGTRLTVV.

This clone was seen a single time. The CDR3 here is CASSPRVREAFF. CDR3 nucleotides: TGTGCCAGCAGCCCCAGGGTTCGTGAAGCTTTCTTT. The chain links TRBV5-8 to TRBJ1-1; tentatively, D is TRBD1 (5 bases). The CDR3 has 12 amino acids. Germline CDR1 is SGHTS and CDR2 is YDEGEE. Trimming took 4 bases from V and 7 from J, leaving 11 bases between them.